These 27 T cell receptor beta chains originate from one sample sequenced in a study of CD8+CD57+ T cells in acquired aplastic anemia. CDR3 and TCR beta VDJ profiling relied on genomic DNA as the template. TCRdb redid the calling of the reads with MiXCR, one entry per CDR3 protein. Of about 71,000 distinct CDR3 sequences listed, around 50% are singletons. Specimen: sorted CD4+, CD8+, or CD8+CD57+ T cells (not recorded which) from PBMCs. Receptors originate from a human donor in good health, serving as a control.

This clonotype showed up just once. The CDR3: CAISGVGGAYNEQFF. The DNA of the CDR3 is TGTGCCATCAGTGGGGTCGGGGGGGCCTACAATGAGCAGTTCTTC. The V call is TRBV10-3, the J call TRBJ2-1, with 8 bases lining up with TRBD2. Germline V CDR1 and CDR2: ENHRY, SYGVKD. The J segment lost 2 bases and the V segment lost 4 bases, leaving 4 bases of the junction unmatched. The CDR3 covers 15 residues.

This sequence joins TRBV15 and TRBJ2-3, with TRBD2 identical over 12 bases. The V and J ends lost 2 bases and 2 bases, in that order; junction bases with no gene match: 5. Per the germline V gene, CDR1 is LNHNV and CDR2 is YYDKDF (reference sequence). There are 17 residues in the CDR3. In DNA, the CDR3 is TGTGCCACCAGCAGATTAGGACTAGCGGGATCCACAGATACGCAGTATTTT. Its protein is CATSRLGLAGSTDTQYF.

The genes are TRBV24-1 and TRBJ2-7, with D uncertain. CDR1 is KGHDR, CDR2 SFDVKD, per germline. CDR3 length: 11 residues. The ends were cut back, 1 base at V and 6 bases at J, with 3 bases in the middle. The CDR3 DNA is TGTGCCACCAGTGATTTCTCCGAGCAGTACTTC. Its protein is CATSDFSEQYF.

This clonotype was detected many times. This chain connects TRBV19 to TRBJ1-5; D is uncertain. CDR3 length: 17 amino acids. Germline-derived CDR1 and CDR2 are LNHDA and SQIVND (reference sequence). The V end was cut by 3 bases, the J end by 1 base, with 16 bases between. CDR3 sequence: CASSINFGGLSNQPQHF. The CDR3 region has the DNA TGTGCCAGTAGTATTAATTTTGGAGGGTTGAGCAATCAGCCCCAGCATTTT.

This clonotype was recorded many times. A single base separates this from a much larger clone, so it may be a read error. This chain links TRBV7-6 with TRBJ2-2, with a tentative D call TRBD1 (7 bases). Germline CDR1 is SGHVS and CDR2 is FNYEAQ. This CDR3 comprises 13 residues. The CDR3 DNA sequence: TGTGCCAGCAGCTTGACAGGGATCGGGGGGCTGTTTTTT. It yields the protein CASSLTGIGGLFF.

Points on this clonotype: A junction end diverges from the germline sequence, so it may reflect a read error. V usage is TRBV7-9 and J usage is TRBJ2-7; 8 positions agree with TRBD1. This CDR3 is 14 amino acids long. In germline, CDR1 is SEHNR, CDR2 FQNEAQ (reference sequence). The CDR3: CDSSLEDRDYEQYF. CDR3 nucleotide sequence: TGTGACAGCAGCTTAGAGGACAGGGACTACGAGCAGTACTTC.

The chain recombines TRBV5-8 with TRBJ1-1; D is possibly TRBD1 (5 bases). The V gene's germline CDR1 is SGHTS and CDR2 YDEGEE. Trimming pared 0 bases from V and 8 bases from J, leaving 11 bases between. This CDR3 contains 13 residues. CDR3 nucleotide sequence: TGTGCCAGCAGCTTGGAGCCCAGGGCCGAAGCTTTCTTT. Amino acids: CASSLEPRAEAFF.

This clonotype was detected ten times or more. This chain links TRBV5-1 with TRBJ1-5; D not resolved. Trimming pared 0 bases from V and 4 bases from J, leaving 8 bases between. Germline V gene sequence: CDR1 SGHRS, CDR2 YFSETQ. This CDR3 has 14 amino acids. The CDR3 region has the DNA TGCGCCAGCAGCTTGGGAACGGGGAATCAGCCCCAGCATTTT. Its protein product is CASSLGTGNQPQHF.

Notes on this clonotype: Compared with germline, one end of the junction differs, possibly owing to a read error. The rearrangement uses TRBV5-1 and TRBJ2-3; a weak D match, TRBD2 (5 bases). Germline V lookup: CDR1 SGHRS, CDR2 YFSETQ. The CDR3 consists of 14 residues. CDR3 amino acids: CARSLPDSTDTQYF. In DNA, the CDR3 is TGCGCCCGCAGCTTGCCGGACTCCACAGATACGCAGTATTTT.

In this sample, this clonotype turned up a few times. In DNA, the CDR3 is TGTGCCAGCAGCTACCGCGGAGACAGGATATTGAGGAATCAGCCCCAGCATTTT. Amino acids: CASSYRGDRILRNQPQHF. The chain combines TRBV28 with TRBJ1-5, with D perhaps TRBD1 (6 bases). Between the trimmed V and J ends, which lost 6 bases and 4 bases, there was a span of 25 bases. Germline CDR1 is MDHEN and CDR2 is SYDVKM. The CDR3 sequence is 18 residues long.

This clonotype has at least ten counts. Compared with germline, one end of the junction differs, possibly owing to a read error. This chain uses TRBV20-1 with TRBJ2-5, with D possibly being TRBD1 or TRBD2 (6 bases each). The CDR3 runs to 16 residues. Germline loops: CDR1 DFQATT, CDR2 SNEGSKA (reference sequence). CDR3 nucleotides: TGCAGTGCCAGAGGGGGAAAGGAGGGGCCCCAAGAGACCCAGTACTTC. It codes for CSARGGKEGPQETQYF.

CDR3 protein: CAWSVWRRRWEIEAFF. The CDR3 nucleotides read TGTGCCTGGAGTGTATGGCGCAGAAGGTGGGAAATAGAAGCTTTCTTT. The chain joins TRBV30 to TRBJ1-1; D is unresolved. There are 16 residues in the CDR3. V was trimmed by 0 bases and J by 8 bases, leaving 22 bases between them. Per the germline V gene, CDR1 is GTSNPN and CDR2 is SVGIG (reference sequence).

With regard to this clonotype: A read error may explain this, as a much larger clone is one base away. The genes are TRBV9 and TRBJ1-5, with D unclear. V shed 0 bases and J shed 2 bases, with 18 bases lying between them. This CDR3 spans 18 amino acids. Germline loops: CDR1 SGDLS, CDR2 YYNGEE. The CDR3 DNA follows: TGTGCCAGCAGCGTAGCCTTACGGGGAGTCTTATGCAATCAGCCCCAGCATTTT. Its translation is CASSVALRGVLCNQPQHF.

Turning to this clonotype: An end of the junction differs from the germline gene, which may be a read error. The chain joins TRBV5-1 to TRBJ2-1, with TRBD2 identical over 12 bases. The CDR3 length is 16 residues. Germline assignment: CDR1 SGHRS and CDR2 YFSETQ. This CDR3 is CAGRSGLAGGRNEQLF. CDR3 nucleotide sequence: TGCGCCGGCAGATCGGGCCTAGCGGGGGGGCGGAATGAGCAGCTCTTC.

The J gene is TRBJ2-7, the V gene TRBV24-1; 7 nucleotides line up with TRBD2. The CDR3 loop spans 14 amino acids. The germline CDR1 and CDR2 sequences are KGHDR and SFDVKD. With 3 bases clipped from V and 3 bases from J, the junction kept 4 bases outside the gene matches. CDR3 sequence reads: CATSDSGELYEQYF. As DNA, the CDR3 is TGTGCCACCAGTGATAGCGGGGAACTCTACGAGCAGTACTTC.

In its sample, this clonotype was seen many times. The chain employs TRBV6-1 and TRBJ1-3, with D uncertain. V lost 1 base, J lost 0 bases, and 7 bases lay in between. Germline assignment: CDR1 MNHNS and CDR2 SASEGT. The CDR3 consists of 15 residues. The CDR3 DNA follows: TGTGCCAGCAGTGAAGTGCCGGACTCTGGAAACACCATATATTTT. This codes for CASSEVPDSGNTIYF.

V and J are TRBV19 and TRBJ1-5; TRBD1 agrees at 7 bases. The junction had 7 bases not matched to a gene; V was cut back by 7 bases and J by 7 bases. CDR1 is LNHDA and CDR2 is SQIVND in the germline V gene (reference sequence). The length of the CDR3 is 13 residues. The CDR3 DNA is TGTGCCAGTACCTACACAGGGGTACAGCCCCAGCATTTT. It codes for CASTYTGVQPQHF.

This clonotype was found many times. V is TRBV20-1 and J is TRBJ1-1, with a possible D match to TRBD1 (5 bases). Germline V gene sequence: CDR1 DFQATT, CDR2 SNEGSKA (reference sequence). V was shortened by 5 bases and J by 13 bases, with 17 bases between the two germline ends. CDR3 length: 11 amino acids. DNA of the CDR3: TGCAGTGCTGGGTACGACGGGGCGGATTTCTTT. Its translation: CSAGYDGADFF.

Remarks on this clonotype: Relative to the germline gene, one junction end is altered; a read error may explain this. This chain connects TRBV5-1 to TRBJ1-2; no reliable D call. Germline CDR1 SGHRS, CDR2 YFSETQ. The CDR3 is 14 amino acids. The CDR3 DNA is TGCGCCAGCAGCCGCACCGAAACAGATTATGGCTGCACCTTC. Translating gives CASSRTETDYGCTF. Variable domain in full (rest from reference TRBV5-1 and TRBJ1-2): KAGVTQTPRYLIKTRGQQVTLSCSPISGHRSVSWYQQTPGQGLQFLFEYFSETQRNKGNFPGRFSGRQFSNSRSEMNVSTLELGDSALYLCASSRTETDYGCTFGSGTRLTVV.

The chain combines TRBV6-4 with TRBJ1-4; 9 nucleotides line up with TRBD1. V was pared by 2 bases and J by 7 bases, with 5 bases of the junction left unmatched. Germline V gene data show CDR1 as MRHNA and CDR2 as SNTAGT. This CDR3 contains 15 residues. The CDR3 region has the DNA TGTGCCAGCAGTGACCGGGGGACAGGGAGTGAAAAACTGTTTTTT. Amino acids: CASSDRGTGSEKLFF.

This clonotype was recorded at least ten times. The rearrangement links TRBV7-9 to TRBJ2-7; either TRBD1 or TRBD2 may fit D (5 bases each). The CDR3 sequence is 13 residues long. Trimming pared 3 bases from V and 6 bases from J, leaving 12 bases between. Germline CDR1 SEHNR, CDR2 FQNEAQ (reference sequence). The CDR3, as DNA: TGTGCCAGCAGCTTTGGGGGAATCGGCGAGCAGTACTTC. Translated, it gives CASSFGGIGEQYF. Full variable domain (rest looked up from reference TRBV7-9 and TRBJ2-7): DTGVSQNPRHKITKRGQNVTFRCDPISEHNRLYWYRQTLGQGPEFLTYFQNEAQLEKSRLLSDRFSAERPKGSFSTLEIQRTEQGDSAMYLCASSFGGIGEQYFGPGTRLTVT.

The chain has TRBV2 and TRBJ1-6, with 7 positions matching TRBD1. Germline CDR1 reads SNHLY; CDR2 reads FYNNEI. The CDR3 totals 14 residues. Losses at the gene ends were 8 bases for V and 7 bases for J; bases not matched to a gene: 8. The CDR3 DNA reads as TGTGCCAGCGGTCGACAGGGAGGAAATTCACCCCTCCACTTT. Amino acids: CASGRQGGNSPLHF.

This chain uses TRBV24-1 with TRBJ2-1; D is unresolved. Between the trimmed V and J ends, which lost 2 bases and 9 bases, there was a span of 4 bases. Germline-derived CDR1 and CDR2 are KGHDR and SFDVKD. The CDR3 has 11 residues. The CDR3 coding sequence is TGTGCCACCAGTGATTCGGTTGAGCAGTTCTTC. It encodes CATSDSVEQFF.

The sample holds many counts of this clonotype. This chain links TRBV12-3 or TRBV12-4 with TRBJ2-1; 9 nucleotides align to TRBD2. V gave up 3 bases and J gave up 0 bases; unmatched junction bases: 6. CDR3 length: 17 amino acids. The CDR3 sequence is CASSLVSGGFSYNEQFF. DNA for the CDR3: TGTGCCAGCAGTTTGGTTAGCGGGGGCTTCTCCTACAATGAGCAGTTCTTC.

This clonotype was detected ten times or more. The chain links TRBV2 to TRBJ1-1; possible D gene TRBD1, 5 bases. The V gene's germline CDR1 is SNHLY and CDR2 FYNNEI. This CDR3 region has 17 residues. Trimming stripped 4 bases from V and 0 bases from J, with 18 bases between. CDR3: CASSGLGTAKLNTEAFF. CDR3 coding DNA: TGTGCCAGCAGTGGACTAGGGACGGCTAAGTTGAACACTGAAGCTTTCTTT.

This clonotype was seen a few times. The rearrangement links TRBV12-3 or TRBV12-4 to TRBJ2-3, with a possible D match to TRBD1 (6 bases). The V end lost 5 bases, the J end lost 2 bases, and 14 bases lay between the germline ends. CDR3 length: 15 residues. The CDR3 loop reads CASSPLGTYTDTQYF. CDR3 bases: TGTGCCAGCAGTCCCCTAGGGACATACACAGATACGCAGTATTTT.

In this sample, this clonotype turned up many times. The chain joins TRBV5-1 to TRBJ2-5; D not resolved. Trimming left V 4 bases short and J 5 bases short, with 3 bases between. CDR1 is SGHRS and CDR2 is YFSETQ in the germline V gene. This CDR3 contains 10 residues. The CDR3 loop reads CASSGETQYF. For the CDR3, the DNA is TGCGCCAGCAGCGGGGAGACCCAGTACTTC. The full variable domain, completed using reference TRBV5-1 and TRBJ2-5, is KAGVTQTPRYLIKTRGQQVTLSCSPISGHRSVSWYQQTPGQGLQFLFEYFSETQRNKGNFPGRFSGRQFSNSRSEMNVSTLELGDSALYLCASSGETQYFGPGTRLLVL.